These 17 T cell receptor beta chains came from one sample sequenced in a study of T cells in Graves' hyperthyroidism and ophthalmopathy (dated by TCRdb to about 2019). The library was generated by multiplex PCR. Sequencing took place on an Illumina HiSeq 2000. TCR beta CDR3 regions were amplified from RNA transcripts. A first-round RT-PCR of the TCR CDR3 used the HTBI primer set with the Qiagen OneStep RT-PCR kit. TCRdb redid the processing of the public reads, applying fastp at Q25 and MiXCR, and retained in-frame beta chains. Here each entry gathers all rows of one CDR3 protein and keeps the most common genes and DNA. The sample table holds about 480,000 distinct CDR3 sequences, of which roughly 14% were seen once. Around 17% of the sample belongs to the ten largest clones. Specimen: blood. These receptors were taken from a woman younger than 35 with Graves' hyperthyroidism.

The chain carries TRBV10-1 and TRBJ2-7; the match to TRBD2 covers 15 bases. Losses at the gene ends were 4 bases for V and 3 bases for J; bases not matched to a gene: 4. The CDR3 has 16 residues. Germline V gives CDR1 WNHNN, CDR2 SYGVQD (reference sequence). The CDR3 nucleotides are TGCGCCAGCAGTGGCCCGGGACTAGCGGGAGGCTACGAGCAGTACTTC. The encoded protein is CASSGPGLAGGYEQYF.

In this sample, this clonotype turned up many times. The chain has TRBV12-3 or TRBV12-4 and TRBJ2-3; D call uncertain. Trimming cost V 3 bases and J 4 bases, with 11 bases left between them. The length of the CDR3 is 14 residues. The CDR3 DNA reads TGTGCCAGCAGTTTTGTGGTTCTGGCAGATACGCAGTATTTT. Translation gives CASSFVVLADTQYF.

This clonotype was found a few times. CDR3 residues: CASSLGNNLQETQYF. CDR3 bases: TGCGCCAGCAGCTTGGGAAATAACTTACAAGAGACCCAGTACTTC. The rearrangement joins TRBV5-1 to TRBJ2-5, with D unclear. The length of the CDR3 is 15 residues. V was pared by 0 bases and J by 2 bases, with 11 bases between. In germline, CDR1 is SGHRS, CDR2 YFSETQ.

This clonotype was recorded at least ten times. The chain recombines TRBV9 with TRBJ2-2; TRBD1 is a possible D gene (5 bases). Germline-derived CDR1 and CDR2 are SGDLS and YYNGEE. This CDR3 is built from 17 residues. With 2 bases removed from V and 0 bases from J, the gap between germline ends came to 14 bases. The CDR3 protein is CASSVPSDKPNTGELFF. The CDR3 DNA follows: TGTGCCAGCAGCGTCCCCTCGGACAAACCGAACACCGGGGAGCTGTTTTTT. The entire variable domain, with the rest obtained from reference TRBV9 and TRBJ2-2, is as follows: DSGVTQTPKHLITATGQRVTLRCSPRSGDLSVYWYQQSLDQGLQFLIQYYNGEERAKGNILERFSAQQFPDLHSELNLSSLELGDSALYFCASSVPSDKPNTGELFFGEGSRLTVL.

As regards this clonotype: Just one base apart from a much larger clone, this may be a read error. The CDR3 region has the DNA TGTGCCAGCCGGGGGGGACAGGGGGCTTGGTCCCTCTCATACGAGCGGTACTTC. This codes for CASRGGQGAWSLSYERYF. V usage is TRBV6-2 or TRBV6-3 and J usage is TRBJ2-7, with 12 bases lining up with TRBD1. From germline, CDR1 is MNHEY and CDR2 SVGEGT. This CDR3 comprises 18 residues.

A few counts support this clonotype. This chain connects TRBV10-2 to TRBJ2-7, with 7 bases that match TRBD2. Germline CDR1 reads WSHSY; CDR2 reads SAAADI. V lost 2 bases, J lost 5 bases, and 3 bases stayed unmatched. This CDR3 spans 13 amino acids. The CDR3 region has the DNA TGCGCCAGCAGTGAGCAGGGAGGGAACGAGCAGTACTTC. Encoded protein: CASSEQGGNEQYF.

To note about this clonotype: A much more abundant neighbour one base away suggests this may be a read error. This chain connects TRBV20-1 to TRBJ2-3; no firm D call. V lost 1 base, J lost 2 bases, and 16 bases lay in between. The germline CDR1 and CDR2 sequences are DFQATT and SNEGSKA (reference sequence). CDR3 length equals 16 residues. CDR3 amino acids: CSARVQRPEVTDTQYF. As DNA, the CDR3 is TGCAGTGCTAGAGTTCAGCGCCCCGAAGTCACAGATACGCAGTATTTT.

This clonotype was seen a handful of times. CDR3 in amino acids: CASTLELGSGANVLTF. In nucleotides, the CDR3 is TGTGCCAGTACGTTGGAACTGGGGTCTGGGGCCAACGTCCTGACTTTC. The chain carries TRBV19 and TRBJ2-6, with D hard to call. Germline V gives CDR1 LNHDA, CDR2 SQIVND (reference sequence). CDR3 length equals 16 residues. The V and J ends lost 7 bases and 1 base respectively, with 14 bases between them.

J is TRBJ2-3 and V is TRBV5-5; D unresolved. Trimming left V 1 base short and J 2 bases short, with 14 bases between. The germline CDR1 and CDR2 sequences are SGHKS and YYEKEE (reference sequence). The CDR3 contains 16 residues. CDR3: CASSLKAGTITDTQYF. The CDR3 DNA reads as TGTGCCAGCAGCTTGAAAGCAGGAACTATCACAGATACGCAGTATTTT.

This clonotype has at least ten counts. The CDR3 region has the DNA TGCGCCAGCAGCTCACAGGGGCCGGATCAGCCCCAGCATTTT. It is translated as CASSSQGPDQPQHF. The rearrangement uses TRBV5-1 and TRBJ1-5, with 7 bases lining up with TRBD1. Germline loops: CDR1 SGHRS, CDR2 YFSETQ. This CDR3 region has 14 residues. J gave up 5 bases and V 3 bases, and 5 bases lay outside the gene matches.

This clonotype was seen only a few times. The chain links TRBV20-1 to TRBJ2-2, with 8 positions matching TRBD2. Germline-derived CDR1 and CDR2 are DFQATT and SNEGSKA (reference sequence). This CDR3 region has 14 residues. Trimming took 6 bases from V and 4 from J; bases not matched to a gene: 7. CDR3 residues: CSADRGGGTGELFF. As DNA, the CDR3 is TGCAGTGCGGACCGGGGGGGGGGCACCGGGGAGCTGTTTTTT.

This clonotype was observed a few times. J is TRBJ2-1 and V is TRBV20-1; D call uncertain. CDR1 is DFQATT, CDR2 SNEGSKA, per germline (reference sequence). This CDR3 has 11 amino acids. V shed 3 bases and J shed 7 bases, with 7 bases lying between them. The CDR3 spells CSASRRNEQFF. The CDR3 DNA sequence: TGCAGTGCTAGTCGAAGGAATGAGCAGTTCTTC.

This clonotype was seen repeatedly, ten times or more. CDR3 protein: CASSSGTSGRVDEQFF. DNA for the CDR3: TGTGCCAGCAGCTCCGGGACTAGCGGGAGGGTGGATGAGCAGTTCTTC. The chain employs TRBV7-3 and TRBJ2-1; TRBD2 aligns across 16 bases. The CDR3 length is 16 residues. V lost 4 bases to trimming and J lost 8 bases; unmatched junction nucleotides: 5. Germline V gene lookup returns CDR1 SGHTA and CDR2 FQGTGA.

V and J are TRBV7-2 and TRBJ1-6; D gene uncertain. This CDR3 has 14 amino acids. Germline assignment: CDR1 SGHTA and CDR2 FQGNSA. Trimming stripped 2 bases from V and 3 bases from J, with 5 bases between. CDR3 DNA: TGTGCCAGCAGCTTATGGGACTATAATTCACCCCTCCACTTT. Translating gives CASSLWDYNSPLHF. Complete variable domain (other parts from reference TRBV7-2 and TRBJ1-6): GAGVSQSPSNKVTEKGKDVELRCDPISGHTALYWYRQSLGQGLEFLIYFQGNSAPDKSGLPSDRFSAERTGGSVSTLTIQRTQQEDSAVYLCASSLWDYNSPLHFGNGTRLTVT.

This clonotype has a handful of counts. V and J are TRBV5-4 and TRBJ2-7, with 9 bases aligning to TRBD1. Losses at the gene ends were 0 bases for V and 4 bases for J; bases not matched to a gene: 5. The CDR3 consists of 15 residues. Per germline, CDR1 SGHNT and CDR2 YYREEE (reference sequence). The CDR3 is CASSLGRTGDYEQYV. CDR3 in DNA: TGTGCCAGCAGCTTGGGGCGGACAGGGGATTACGAGCAGTACGTC.

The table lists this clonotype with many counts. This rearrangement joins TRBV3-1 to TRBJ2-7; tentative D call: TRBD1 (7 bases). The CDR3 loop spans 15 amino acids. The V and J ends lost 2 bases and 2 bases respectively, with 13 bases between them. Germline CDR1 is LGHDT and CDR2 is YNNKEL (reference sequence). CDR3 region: CASSQSRGVPYEQYV. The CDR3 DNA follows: TGTGCCAGCAGCCAATCCAGGGGGGTCCCCTACGAGCAGTACGTC.

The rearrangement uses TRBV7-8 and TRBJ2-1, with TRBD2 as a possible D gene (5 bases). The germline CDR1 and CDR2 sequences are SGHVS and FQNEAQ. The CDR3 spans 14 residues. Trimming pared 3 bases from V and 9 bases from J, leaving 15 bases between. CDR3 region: CASSLGVDLIEQFF. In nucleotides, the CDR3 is TGTGCCAGCAGCTTGGGAGTAGACCTGATTGAGCAGTTCTTC.